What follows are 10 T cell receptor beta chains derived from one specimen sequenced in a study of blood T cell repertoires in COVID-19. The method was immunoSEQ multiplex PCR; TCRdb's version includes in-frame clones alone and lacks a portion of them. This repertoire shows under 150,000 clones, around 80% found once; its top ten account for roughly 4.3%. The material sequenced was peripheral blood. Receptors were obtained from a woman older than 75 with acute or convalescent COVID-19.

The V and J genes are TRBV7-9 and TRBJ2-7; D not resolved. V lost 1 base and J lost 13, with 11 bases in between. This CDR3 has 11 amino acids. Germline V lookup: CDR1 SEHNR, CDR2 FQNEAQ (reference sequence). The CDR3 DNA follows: TGTGCCAGCAGCTTAGAAGCGAAGGTCTACTTC. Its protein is CASSLEAKVYF. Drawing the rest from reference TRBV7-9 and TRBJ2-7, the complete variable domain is DTGVSQNPRHKITKRGQNVTFRCDPISEHNRLYWYRQTLGQGPEFLTYFQNEAQLEKSRLLSDRFSAERPKGSFSTLEIQRTEQGDSAMYLCASSLEAKVYFGPGTRLTVT.

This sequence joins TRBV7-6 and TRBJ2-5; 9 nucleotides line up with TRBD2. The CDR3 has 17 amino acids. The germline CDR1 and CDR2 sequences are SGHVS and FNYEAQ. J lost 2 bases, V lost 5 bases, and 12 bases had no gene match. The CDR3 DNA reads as TGTGCCAGCAGCCCGCGACTGGGCGGGGGGGGGCAAGAGACCCAGTACTTC. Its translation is CASSPRLGGGGQETQYF.

In nucleotides, the CDR3 is TGTGCCAGTAGTAATCACAGGGACCAAAACACTGAAGCTTTCTTT. As protein: CASSNHRDQNTEAFF. V is TRBV19 and J is TRBJ1-1; D is possibly TRBD1 (6 bases). Germline V lookup: CDR1 LNHDA, CDR2 SQIVND (reference sequence). The CDR3 runs 15 residues. Trimming cost V 4 bases and J 2 bases, with 14 bases left between them.

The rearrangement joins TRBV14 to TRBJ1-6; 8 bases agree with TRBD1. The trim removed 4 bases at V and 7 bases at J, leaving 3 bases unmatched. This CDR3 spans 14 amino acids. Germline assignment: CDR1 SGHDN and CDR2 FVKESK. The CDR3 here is CASSRRGRNSPLHF. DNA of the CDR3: TGTGCCAGCAGCCGCAGGGGGCGGAATTCACCCCTCCACTTT.

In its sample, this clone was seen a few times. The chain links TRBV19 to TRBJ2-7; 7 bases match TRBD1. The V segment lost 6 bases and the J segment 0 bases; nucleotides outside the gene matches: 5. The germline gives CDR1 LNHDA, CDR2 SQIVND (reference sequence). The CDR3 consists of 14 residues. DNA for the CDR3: TGTGCCAGTAGCCCCAGGGGGAACTCCTACGAGCAGTACTTC. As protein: CASSPRGNSYEQYF.

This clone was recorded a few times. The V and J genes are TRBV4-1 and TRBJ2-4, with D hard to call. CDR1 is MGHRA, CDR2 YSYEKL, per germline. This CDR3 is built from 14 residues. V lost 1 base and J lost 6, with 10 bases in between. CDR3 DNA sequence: TGCGCCAGCAGCCAAGTACCGTTAGTAAACATTCAGTACTTC. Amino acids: CASSQVPLVNIQYF.

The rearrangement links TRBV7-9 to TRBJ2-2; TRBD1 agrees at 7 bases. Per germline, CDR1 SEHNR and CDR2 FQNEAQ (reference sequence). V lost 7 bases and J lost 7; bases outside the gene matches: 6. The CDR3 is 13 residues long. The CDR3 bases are TGTGCCAGCACGTTACAGGGGAACGGGGAGCTGTTTTTT. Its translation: CASTLQGNGELFF.

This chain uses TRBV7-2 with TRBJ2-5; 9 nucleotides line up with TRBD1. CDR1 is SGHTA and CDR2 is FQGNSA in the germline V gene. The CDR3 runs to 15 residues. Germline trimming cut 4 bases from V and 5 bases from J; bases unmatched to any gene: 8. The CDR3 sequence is CASSYQQGAGETQYF. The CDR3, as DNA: TGTGCCAGCAGCTATCAACAGGGGGCTGGGGAGACCCAGTACTTC.

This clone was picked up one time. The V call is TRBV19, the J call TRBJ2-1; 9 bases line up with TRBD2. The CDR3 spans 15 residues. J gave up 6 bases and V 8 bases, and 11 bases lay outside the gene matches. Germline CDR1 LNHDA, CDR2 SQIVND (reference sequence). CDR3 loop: CASCGIAGARNEQFF. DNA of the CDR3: TGTGCCAGTTGCGGGATAGCGGGGGCCCGCAATGAGCAGTTCTTC. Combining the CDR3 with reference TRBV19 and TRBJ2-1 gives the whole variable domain DGGITQSPKYLFRKEGQNVTLSCEQNLNHDAMYWYRQDPGQGLRLIYYSQIVNDFQKGDIAEGYSVSREKKESFPLTVTSAQKNPTAFYLCASCGIAGARNEQFFGPGTRLTVL.

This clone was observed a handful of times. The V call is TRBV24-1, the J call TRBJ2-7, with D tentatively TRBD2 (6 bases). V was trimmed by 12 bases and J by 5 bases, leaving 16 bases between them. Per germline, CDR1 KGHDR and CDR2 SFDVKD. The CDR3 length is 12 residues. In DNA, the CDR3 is TGTGCCCCTCCTGGGGGGAAGCACGAGCAGTACTTC. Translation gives CAPPGGKHEQYF.